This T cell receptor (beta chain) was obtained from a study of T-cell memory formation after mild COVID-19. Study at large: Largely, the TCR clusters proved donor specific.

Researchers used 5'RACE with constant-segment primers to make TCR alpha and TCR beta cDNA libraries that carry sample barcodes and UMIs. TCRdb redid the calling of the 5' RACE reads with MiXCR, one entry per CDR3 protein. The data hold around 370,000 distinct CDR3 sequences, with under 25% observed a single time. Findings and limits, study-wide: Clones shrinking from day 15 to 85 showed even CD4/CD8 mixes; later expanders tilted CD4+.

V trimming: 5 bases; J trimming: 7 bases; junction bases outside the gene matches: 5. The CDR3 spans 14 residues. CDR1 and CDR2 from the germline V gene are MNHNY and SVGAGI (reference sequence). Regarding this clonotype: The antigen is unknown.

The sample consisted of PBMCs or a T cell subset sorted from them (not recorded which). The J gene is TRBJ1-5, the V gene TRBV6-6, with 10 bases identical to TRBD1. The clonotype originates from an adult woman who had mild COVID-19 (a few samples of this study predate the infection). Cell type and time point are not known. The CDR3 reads CASSHGTGVQPQHF. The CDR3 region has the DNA TGTGCCAGCAGTCACGGGACAGGGGTGCAGCCCCAGCATTTT.